The clone carrying this T cell receptor (beta chain) was detected only a few times. The antigen remains undetermined. This sample was taken from a study of early T cells in non-severe SARS-CoV-2 infection. Study-wide context: Sequencing input comprised bulk RNA from unsorted whole blood; chain pairing was not available.

The CDR3 is 14 amino acids. The germline V gene has CDR1 MNHNS and CDR2 SASEGT. V trimming: 3 bases; J trimming: 4 bases; junction bases outside the gene matches: 5. Study-level findings and limits: Database matching using VDJdb favored anti-spike CD8 responses, with private and CD4 specificities left missing.

Researchers tagged individual cDNA molecules with unique molecular identifiers. Using its own MiXCR run on the 5' RACE reads, TCRdb lists one record per CDR3 protein. The sample contains 45,000 to 75,000 distinct CDR3 sequences, approximately 5.6% of which appear only once. The sample was whole blood. The chain recombines TRBV6-1 with TRBJ1-2, with 7 bases matching TRBD1. This receptor was taken from an adult who was a healthcare worker with PCR-confirmed SARS-CoV-2 infection or an uninfected control (not recorded which). The CDR3 loop is CASSDMGQSYGYTF. Here the CDR3 DNA reads TGTGCCAGCAGTGATATGGGACAGAGCTATGGCTACACCTTC.